This entry lists 19 T cell receptor beta chains sequenced from one sample in a study of blood T cell repertoires in COVID-19. This table comes from immunoSEQ multiplex PCR, and its TCRdb copy is limited to in-frame clones, with some not included. This repertoire shows about 180,000 clones, over 80% found once; its top ten account for under 3%. Sequencing input: peripheral blood. Receptor source: a woman aged 60-70 years with acute or convalescent COVID-19.

V gene TRBV15 combines with J gene TRBJ1-5, with D possibly TRBD1 on 5 matching bases. CDR1 LNHNV and CDR2 YYDKDF come from the germline V gene (reference sequence). V was trimmed by 4 bases and J by 3 bases, leaving 13 bases between them. The CDR3 consists of 15 residues. DNA for the CDR3: TGTGCCACCAGCAAGGTAGGGGTGGCCAATCAGCCCCAGCATTTT. Translated: CATSKVGVANQPQHF.

In the case of this clone: One end of the junction varies from germline; a read error may be responsible. Here the CDR3 reads CASILGPGGGEQYF. The CDR3 nucleotides read TGTGCCAGCATTTTAGGTCCAGGGGGCGGCGAGCAGTACTTC. The chain employs TRBV28 and TRBJ2-7; 8 nucleotides line up with TRBD1. Germline-derived CDR1 and CDR2 are MDHEN and SYDVKM. The CDR3 consists of 14 residues.

This clone has more than one count but fewer than ten. The chain has TRBV28 and TRBJ1-6; 8 bases align to TRBD1. This CDR3 has 15 residues. Germline loops: CDR1 MDHEN, CDR2 SYDVKM. The V segment lost 5 bases and the J segment 9 bases; nucleotides outside the gene matches: 9. The chain's CDR3 is CASSPPTGASSPLHF. The CDR3 DNA reads as TGTGCCAGCAGTCCACCGACAGGGGCCAGTTCACCCCTCCACTTT.

The chain combines TRBV5-1 with TRBJ1-2, with TRBD1 as a possible D gene (5 bases). The germline V and J ends were trimmed by 0 bases and 6 bases, with 15 bases remaining between them. The CDR3 contains 15 residues. Looked up from germline, CDR1 is SGHRS and CDR2 is YFSETQ. CDR3 protein: CASSLDVGGRDGYTF. DNA for the CDR3: TGCGCCAGCAGCTTGGACGTGGGGGGTAGGGATGGCTACACCTTC.

The chain recombines TRBV6-5 with TRBJ2-7; a possible D gene is TRBD1 (5 bases). CDR3 length equals 14 residues. V was trimmed by 4 bases and J by 2 bases, leaving 12 bases between them. Germline-derived CDR1 and CDR2 are MNHEY and SVGAGI. As DNA, the CDR3 is TGTGCCAGCAGTTCTCCCCAGGGAACCTACGAGCAGTACTTC. Its protein product is CASSSPQGTYEQYF.

The genes are TRBV5-1 and TRBJ2-1; no clear D. The germline V gene encodes CDR1 SGHRS and CDR2 YFSETQ. V was pared by 5 bases and J by 2 bases, with 14 bases between. The CDR3 consists of 15 residues. DNA of the CDR3: TGCGCCAGCAGTTCCGACGGCGGTACCTACAATGAGCAGTTCTTC. Translated, it gives CASSSDGGTYNEQFF.

The chain uses TRBV11-2 and TRBJ1-2, with D hard to call. V lost 4 bases, J lost 3 bases, and 9 bases lay in between. This CDR3 is built from 13 residues. CDR1 and CDR2 from the germline V gene are SGHAT and FQNNGV. The DNA of the CDR3 is TGTGCCAGCAGCTCGAGGATGGACTATGGCTACACCTTC. It encodes CASSSRMDYGYTF.

This clone has just one count. The chain recombines TRBV19 with TRBJ2-4; 12 bases fit TRBD2. V gave up 6 bases and J gave up 6 bases; unmatched junction bases: 6. Looked up from germline, CDR1 is LNHDA and CDR2 is SQIVND (reference sequence). The CDR3 has 15 amino acids. CDR3 sequence reads: CASSLAGGPVNIQYF. The CDR3 DNA reads as TGTGCCAGTAGCCTAGCGGGGGGGCCCGTAAACATTCAGTACTTC. The full variable domain, with the rest looked up from reference TRBV19 and TRBJ2-4, is DGGITQSPKYLFRKEGQNVTLSCEQNLNHDAMYWYRQDPGQGLRLIYYSQIVNDFQKGDIAEGYSVSREKKESFPLTVTSAQKNPTAFYLCASSLAGGPVNIQYFGAGTRLSVL.

This chain links TRBV5-1 with TRBJ2-3; 7 nucleotides match TRBD1. Germline V gene data show CDR1 as SGHRS and CDR2 as YFSETQ. The CDR3 has 14 residues. After removal of 4 bases from V and 5 bases from J, the junction contained 7 bases not matched to a gene. The CDR3 coding sequence is TGCGCCAGCAGCACCGGGACAGCCGGAGATACGCAGTATTTT. This gives the protein CASSTGTAGDTQYF.

The chain employs TRBV7-6 and TRBJ2-5; 14 bases are shared with TRBD2. The V gene's germline CDR1 is SGHVS and CDR2 FNYEAQ. Trimming removed 0 bases from V and 1 base from J; junction bases left unmatched: 4. The CDR3 spans 18 residues. CDR3 DNA: TGTGCCAGCAGCTTAGCCGGACTAGCGGGGGGCCTCCAAGAGACCCAGTACTTC. This codes for CASSLAGLAGGLQETQYF.

This clone was recorded once. The chain uses TRBV7-2 and TRBJ2-4; 7 nucleotides match TRBD1. With V trimmed by 5 bases and J by 15 bases, 10 bases remained unmatched. CDR1 is SGHTA and CDR2 is FQGNSA in the germline V gene. This CDR3 comprises 12 residues. The chain's CDR3 is CASSITDRAGYF. CDR3 sequence (DNA): TGTGCCAGCAGCATAACCGACAGGGCGGGGTACTTC.

CDR3 amino acids: CASSLGGWGPVDGYTF. CDR3 bases: TGTGCCAGCAGCTTAGGAGGCTGGGGCCCGGTGGATGGCTACACCTTC. The chain recombines TRBV7-2 with TRBJ1-2; D is possibly TRBD1 (5 bases). Germline loops: CDR1 SGHTA, CDR2 FQGNSA. V lost 1 base to trimming and J lost 6 bases, with 18 bases between them. This CDR3 is built from 16 residues.

V gene TRBV11-2 combines with J gene TRBJ2-2, with 7 bases identical to TRBD1. CDR1 is SGHAT, CDR2 FQNNGV, per germline. The ends lost 6 bases at V and 1 base at J; junction bases unmatched: 5. The CDR3 extends over 15 amino acids. CDR3: CASSSGTVNTGELFF. The DNA for the CDR3 is TGTGCCAGCAGTTCGGGGACAGTGAACACCGGGGAGCTGTTTTTT.

The V call is TRBV11-2, the J call TRBJ1-4; no clear D. Germline V gene sequence: CDR1 SGHAT, CDR2 FQNNGV. This CDR3 has 14 amino acids. V lost 5 bases and J 8 bases, leaving 15 bases between the germline ends. CDR3 DNA: TGTGCCAGCAGCATTGGATTGACGGGGGAAAAACTGTTTTTT. Translation gives CASSIGLTGEKLFF.

This clone was counted only a few times. The chain employs TRBV27 and TRBJ2-2; D is perhaps TRBD1 (5 bases). The germline V and J ends were trimmed by 5 bases and 5 bases, with 12 bases remaining between them. This CDR3 is built from 14 residues. Per germline, CDR1 MNHEY and CDR2 SMNVEV (reference sequence). CDR3 DNA: TGTGCCAGCAGTAGCAGGGTGGAGACCGGGGAGCTGTTTTTT. It yields the protein CASSSRVETGELFF.

This clone was found a few times. V is TRBV4-2 and J is TRBJ2-5; 8 nucleotides line up with TRBD2. There are 15 residues in the CDR3. Germline CDR1 reads LGHNA; CDR2 reads YNFKEQ. The J segment lost 3 bases and the V segment lost 4 bases, leaving 7 bases of the junction unmatched. The CDR3 sequence is CASSLKAGVEETQYF. The DNA of the CDR3 is TGTGCCAGCAGCCTTAAAGCGGGGGTAGAAGAGACCCAGTACTTC.

The chain uses TRBV24-1 and TRBJ2-2; no clear D. This CDR3 region has 14 residues. V was clipped by 5 bases and J by 4 bases, with 10 bases between them. The germline CDR1 and CDR2 sequences are KGHDR and SFDVKD. The CDR3 nucleotides are TGTGCCACCAGTGGTTATCGGGTCACCGGGGAGCTGTTTTTT. Protein sequence: CATSGYRVTGELFF.

The chain joins TRBV18 to TRBJ2-1; possibly TRBD2 for D (7 bases). The CDR3 extends over 16 amino acids. Trimming left V 3 bases short and J 9 bases short, with 21 bases between. From germline, CDR1 is KGHSH and CDR2 LQKENI. The CDR3 here is CASSPGGSGGSSEQFF. As DNA, the CDR3 is TGTGCCAGCTCACCTGGAGGTTCGGGGGGCTCTAGTGAGCAGTTCTTC.

This chain links TRBV7-2 with TRBJ1-1; possible D gene TRBD1, 6 bases. V lost 1 base to trimming and J lost 3 bases, with 9 bases between them. The CDR3 has 14 residues. From germline, CDR1 is SGHTA and CDR2 FQGNSA. CDR3 residues: CASSLGDIDTEAFF. DNA for the CDR3: TGTGCCAGCAGCTTAGGGGACATTGACACTGAAGCTTTCTTT. Using reference TRBV7-2 and TRBJ1-1 for the parts outside the CDR3, the full variable domain is GAGVSQSPSNKVTEKGKDVELRCDPISGHTALYWYRQSLGQGLEFLIYFQGNSAPDKSGLPSDRFSAERTGGSVSTLTIQRTQQEDSAVYLCASSLGDIDTEAFFGQGTRLTVV.